This T cell receptor beta chain was captured by sequencing in a study of blood T cell repertoires in COVID-19. Authors' analysis steps: Reference gene primer amplification yielded estimated nucleated cell counts. Clones were read by immunoSEQ multiplex PCR, and TCRdb kept only the in-frame ones, dropping some. V and J calls and clone size come straight from that table; D and trimming were deduced from the DNA. The top ten clones hold 1% to 1.5% of a sample with some 200,000 clones, about 92% of them seen once. The CDR3 consists of 12 residues. CDR1 is MDHEN and CDR2 is SYDVKM in the germline V gene. The V gene lost 3 bases and the J gene lost 7 bases, with 9 bases spanning the gap.

Sequenced: peripheral blood. The TCR sequence derives from a man younger than 45 with acute or convalescent COVID-19. The chain is built from TRBV28 and TRBJ1-1; D not resolved. The CDR3 DNA is TGTGCCAGCAGTTTGCGACAATTTGAAGCTTTCTTT. Protein: CASSLRQFEAFF.